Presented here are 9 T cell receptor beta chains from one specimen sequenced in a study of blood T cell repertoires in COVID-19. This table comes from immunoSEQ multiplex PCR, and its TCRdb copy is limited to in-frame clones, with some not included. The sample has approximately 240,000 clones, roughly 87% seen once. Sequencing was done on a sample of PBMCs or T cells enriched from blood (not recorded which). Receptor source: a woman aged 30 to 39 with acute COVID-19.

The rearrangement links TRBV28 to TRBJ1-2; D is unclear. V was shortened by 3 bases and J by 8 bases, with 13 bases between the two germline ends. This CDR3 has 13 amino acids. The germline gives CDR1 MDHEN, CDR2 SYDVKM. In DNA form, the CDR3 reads TGTGCCAGCAGTTTTGTGGCTCCATTCGGCTACACCTTC. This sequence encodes CASSFVAPFGYTF.

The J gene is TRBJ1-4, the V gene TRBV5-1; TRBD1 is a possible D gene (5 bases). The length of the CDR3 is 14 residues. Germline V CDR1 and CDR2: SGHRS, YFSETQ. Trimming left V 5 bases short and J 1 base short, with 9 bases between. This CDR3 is CASSPGLTNEKLFF. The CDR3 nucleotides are TGCGCCAGCAGTCCAGGGCTAACTAATGAAAAACTGTTTTTT.

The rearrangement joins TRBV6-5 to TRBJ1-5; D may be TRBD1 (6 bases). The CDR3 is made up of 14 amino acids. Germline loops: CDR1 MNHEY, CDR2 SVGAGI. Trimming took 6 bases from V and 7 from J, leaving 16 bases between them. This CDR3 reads CASRRGGAGQPQHF. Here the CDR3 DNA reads TGTGCCAGCAGAAGGGGGGGGGCTGGCCAGCCCCAGCATTTT.

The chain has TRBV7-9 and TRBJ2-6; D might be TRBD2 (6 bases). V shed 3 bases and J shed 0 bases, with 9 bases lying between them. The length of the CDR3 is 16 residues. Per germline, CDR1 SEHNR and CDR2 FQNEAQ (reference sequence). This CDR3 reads CASSFTGSSGANVLTF. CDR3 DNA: TGTGCCAGCAGCTTTACCGGGAGCTCTGGGGCCAACGTCCTGACTTTC.

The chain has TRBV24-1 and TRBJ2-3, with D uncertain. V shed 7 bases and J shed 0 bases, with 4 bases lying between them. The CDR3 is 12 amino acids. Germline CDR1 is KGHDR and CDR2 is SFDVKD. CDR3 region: CATSSSTDTQYF. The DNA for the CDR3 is TGTGCCACCAGCTCTAGCACAGATACGCAGTATTTT.

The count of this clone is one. The CDR3 reads CASTQIGSSYNSPLHF. In DNA form, the CDR3 reads TGTGCCAGTACACAAATCGGGAGCTCCTATAATTCACCCCTCCACTTT. This chain connects TRBV5-5 to TRBJ1-6; D is unresolved. This CDR3 has 16 amino acids. CDR1 and CDR2 from the germline V gene are SGHKS and YYEKEE (reference sequence). The germline V and J ends were trimmed by 8 bases and 0 bases, with 15 bases remaining between them.

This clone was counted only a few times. The DNA of the CDR3 is TGTGCCAGCAGCGTCGGAGTCGAGCAGTTCTTC. Protein sequence: CASSVGVEQFF. The rearrangement uses TRBV9 and TRBJ2-1; no clear D gene. The length of the CDR3 is 11 residues. Germline CDR1 and CDR2: SGDLS and YYNGEE. V lost 2 bases, J lost 10 bases, and 7 bases lay in between.

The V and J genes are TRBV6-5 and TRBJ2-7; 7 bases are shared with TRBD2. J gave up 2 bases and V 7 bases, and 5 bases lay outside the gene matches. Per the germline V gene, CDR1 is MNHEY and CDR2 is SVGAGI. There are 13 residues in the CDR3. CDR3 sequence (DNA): TGTGCCAGCAAGGGTGGGGGGGCCTACGAGCAGTACTTC. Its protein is CASKGGGAYEQYF.

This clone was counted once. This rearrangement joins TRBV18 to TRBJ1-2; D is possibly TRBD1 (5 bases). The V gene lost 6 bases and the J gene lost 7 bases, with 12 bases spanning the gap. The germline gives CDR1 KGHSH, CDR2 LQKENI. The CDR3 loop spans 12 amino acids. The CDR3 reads CASSPGERGYTF. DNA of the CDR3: TGTGCCAGCTCTCCGGGGGAACGTGGCTACACCTTC.